The 21 T cell receptor beta chains below were found in one sample sequenced in a study of multiple sclerosis patients with progressive multifocal leukoencephalopathy. Some clones are missing from TCRdb's copy, which holds only in-frame ones; the method was immunoSEQ multiplex PCR. The sample yields 25,000 to 35,000 clones, roughly nine tenths seen once. The time point denotes: around six months of natalizumab therapy. The specimen comprised PBMCs, sampled from a patient treated with natalizumab. The receptor set was obtained from a human donor with multiple sclerosis.

The chain carries TRBV6-5 and TRBJ1-2, with D maybe TRBD1 (6 bases). V lost 6 bases, J lost 8 bases, and 13 bases lay in between. Germline assignment: CDR1 MNHEY and CDR2 SVGAGI. The CDR3 is 12 amino acids. The CDR3 reads CASRKQGYGYTF. CDR3 bases: TGTGCCAGCAGAAAACAGGGCTACGGCTACACCTTC.

This clone has more than one count but fewer than ten. CDR3 residues: CASSLRDRGSYTQYF. CDR3 sequence (DNA): TGTGCCAGCAGCCTCCGGGACAGGGGGTCATATACGCAGTATTTT. V usage is TRBV7-9 and J usage is TRBJ2-3, with 11 bases lining up with TRBD1. Germline assignment: CDR1 SEHNR and CDR2 FQNEAQ (reference sequence). With V trimmed by 5 bases and J by 7 bases, 8 bases remained unmatched. The CDR3 is 15 residues long.

This clone has more than one count but fewer than ten. This sequence joins TRBV7-6 and TRBJ2-3; 8 bases align to TRBD2. V dropped 5 bases and J dropped 0; count of bases not matched to a gene: 10. The CDR3 extends over 17 amino acids. Germline V gene sequence: CDR1 SGHVS, CDR2 FNYEAQ. CDR3 in amino acids: CASSLTTSAPSTDTQYF. The CDR3 DNA sequence: TGTGCCAGCAGCCTTACGACTAGCGCGCCGAGCACAGATACGCAGTATTTT.

The chain carries TRBV27 and TRBJ2-7, with D perhaps matching TRBD2 (6 bases). Germline CDR1 MNHEY, CDR2 SMNVEV (reference sequence). This CDR3 has 17 amino acids. Trimming left V 3 bases short and J 5 bases short, with 23 bases between. The DNA of the CDR3 is TGTGCCAGCAGTTTGGTGGGGGGTTCTGTCCGTTACGACGAGCAGTACTTC. Its translation is CASSLVGGSVRYDEQYF.

The chain recombines TRBV25-1 with TRBJ2-3; D not certain. From germline, CDR1 is MGHDK and CDR2 SYGVNS. The CDR3 contains 15 residues. Trimming took off 6 bases at V and 0 bases at J, with 13 bases between the two ends. In DNA form, the CDR3 reads TGTGCCAGCAGCTGGGGATCATCGAGCACAGATACGCAGTATTTT. Protein: CASSWGSSSTDTQYF.

The chain joins TRBV19 to TRBJ1-5; D is undetermined. Between the trimmed V and J ends, which lost 6 bases and 5 bases, there was a span of 11 bases. CDR1 and CDR2 from the germline V gene are LNHDA and SQIVND (reference sequence). This CDR3 has 13 amino acids. CDR3 protein: CASSNSAYQPQHF. The CDR3, as DNA: TGTGCCAGTAGCAACAGTGCATATCAGCCCCAGCATTTT. The whole variable domain, remainder taken from reference TRBV19 and TRBJ1-5, is DGGITQSPKYLFRKEGQNVTLSCEQNLNHDAMYWYRQDPGQGLRLIYYSQIVNDFQKGDIAEGYSVSREKKESFPLTVTSAQKNPTAFYLCASSNSAYQPQHFGDGTRLSIL.

The chain uses TRBV28 and TRBJ2-3, with unresolved D. The germline CDR1 and CDR2 sequences are MDHEN and SYDVKM. This CDR3 spans 14 amino acids. V was shortened by 5 bases and J by 2 bases, with 11 bases between the two germline ends. The CDR3 region is CASSPDVSTDTQYF. In nucleotides, the CDR3 is TGTGCCAGCAGTCCCGACGTATCCACAGATACGCAGTATTTT.

The chain is built from TRBV5-1 and TRBJ1-4; D gene unclear. This CDR3 contains 15 residues. Germline CDR1 and CDR2: SGHRS and YFSETQ. With 4 bases removed from V and 2 bases from J, the gap between germline ends came to 12 bases. The CDR3 protein is CASSPNAGTNEKLFF. The CDR3 coding sequence is TGCGCCAGCAGCCCAAACGCGGGGACTAATGAAAAACTGTTTTTT.

The CDR3 sequence is CTSSQDLRGQTNYHNSPLHF. In nucleotides, the CDR3 is TGCACCAGCAGCCAAGATCTTAGGGGACAGACAAATTATCATAATTCACCCCTCCACTTT. This chain uses TRBV1 with TRBJ1-6; TRBD1 is the table's D call and was not checked against the DNA. TRBV1 constitutes a pseudogene. This CDR3 contains 20 residues.

V is TRBV6-5 and J is TRBJ1-1; D gene unclear. The CDR3 loop spans 14 amino acids. Germline CDR1 reads MNHEY; CDR2 reads SVGAGI. Trimming removed 6 bases from V and 0 bases from J, with 11 bases in between. The CDR3 loop reads CASSRFNMNTEAFF. The DNA for the CDR3 is TGTGCCAGCAGCCGTTTCAACATGAACACTGAAGCTTTCTTT.

The gene calls are TRBV19 and TRBJ2-6, with 8 positions matching TRBD1. The CDR3 sequence is 18 residues long. From germline, CDR1 is LNHDA and CDR2 SQIVND (reference sequence). J was trimmed by 4 bases and V by 3 bases; bases with no gene match: 11. In DNA, the CDR3 is TGTGCCAGTAGTATCGGGACAGGCCTCCCCCGGGGGGCCAACGTCCTGACTTTC. It specifies CASSIGTGLPRGANVLTF.

The chain links TRBV19 to TRBJ1-4; the D is unclear. Germline CDR1 LNHDA, CDR2 SQIVND (reference sequence). The CDR3 extends over 14 amino acids. Between the trimmed V and J ends, which lost 5 bases and 3 bases, there was a span of 10 bases. CDR3 DNA sequence: TGTGCCAGTAGTGTGGCCATGGCTAATGAAAAACTGTTTTTT. Protein product: CASSVAMANEKLFF.

This clone was counted a single time. This rearrangement joins TRBV13 to TRBJ2-6; D remains unclear. V was trimmed by 3 bases and J by 4 bases, leaving 10 bases between them. CDR3 size: 15 residues. The germline gives CDR1 PRHDT, CDR2 FYEKMQ (reference sequence). The DNA of the CDR3 is TGTGCCAGCAGCTTTACAGCCTGGGGGGCCAACGTCCTGACTTTC. Protein: CASSFTAWGANVLTF.

This chain connects TRBV7-2 to TRBJ1-1; D is ambiguous. V dropped 4 bases and J dropped 2 bases, with 17 bases sitting between them. Looked up from germline, CDR1 is SGHTA and CDR2 is FQGNSA. The CDR3 sequence is 16 residues long. The CDR3: CASSSGLGLVNTEAFF. DNA for the CDR3: TGTGCCAGCAGCTCCGGCCTCGGTTTGGTCAACACTGAAGCTTTCTTT. Supplemented by reference TRBV7-2 and TRBJ1-1, the full variable domain reads GAGVSQSPSNKVTEKGKDVELRCDPISGHTALYWYRQSLGQGLEFLIYFQGNSAPDKSGLPSDRFSAERTGGSVSTLTIQRTQQEDSAVYLCASSSGLGLVNTEAFFGQGTRLTVV.

The J gene is TRBJ2-7, the V gene TRBV6-5; D unresolved. Per germline, CDR1 MNHEY and CDR2 SVGAGI. The CDR3 sequence is 15 residues long. The V gene lost 0 bases and the J gene lost 0 bases, with 9 bases spanning the gap. Written as DNA, the CDR3 is TGTGCCAGCAGTTACTCGAAGGACCTCTCCTACGAGCAGTACTTC. Protein: CASSYSKDLSYEQYF.

The chain uses TRBV15 and TRBJ2-7; D gene uncertain. V gave up 4 bases and J gave up 6 bases, with 10 bases separating them. CDR3 size: 12 residues. Germline V gives CDR1 LNHNV, CDR2 YYDKDF (reference sequence). The CDR3 nucleotides are TGTGCCACCAGCACGGGCTCTGGCGAGCAGTACTTC. Protein sequence: CATSTGSGEQYF.

The chain recombines TRBV7-8 with TRBJ2-5; 11 positions agree with TRBD2. The DNA end favors TRBJ2-7, so the J call may be wrong. The CDR3 consists of 18 residues. CDR1 SGHVS and CDR2 FQNEAQ come from the germline V gene. The CDR3 DNA is TGTGCCAGCAGCTCCTCTCCCCGACTAGCGGGAAGCTCCTACGAGCAGTACTTC. Residues: CASSSSPRLAGSSYEQYF.

This chain uses TRBV19 with TRBJ1-1, with TRBD1 matching over 9 bases. Losses at the gene ends were 1 base for V and 1 base for J; bases not matched to a gene: 7. The germline V gene encodes CDR1 LNHDA and CDR2 SQIVND (reference sequence). The CDR3 spans 17 residues. The CDR3 sequence: CASSIGGQGKANTEAFF. The CDR3 DNA is TGTGCCAGTAGTATAGGGGGACAGGGTAAAGCGAACACTGAAGCTTTCTTT.

V is TRBV27 and J is TRBJ2-1; 9 bases are shared with TRBD2. This CDR3 has 15 residues. Germline CDR1 MNHEY, CDR2 SMNVEV (reference sequence). The ends lost 3 bases at V and 4 bases at J; junction bases unmatched: 4. The DNA for the CDR3 is TGTGCCAGCAGTTTTGGGACTAGCAGTTACAATGAGCAGTTCTTC. This codes for CASSFGTSSYNEQFF.

This sequence joins TRBV5-6 and TRBJ1-5; D is unclear. CDR3 size: 16 residues. Deletions cut 2 bases from V and 3 bases from J, with 15 bases between. CDR1 SGHDT and CDR2 YYEEEE come from the germline V gene. The CDR3 here is CASSLGGWIANQPQHF. The DNA for the CDR3 is TGTGCCAGCAGCTTAGGAGGGTGGATAGCCAATCAGCCCCAGCATTTT.

The chain is built from TRBV7-6 and TRBJ2-7; 10 bases agree with TRBD2. From germline, CDR1 is SGHVS and CDR2 FNYEAQ. After removal of 1 base from V and 5 bases from J, the junction contained 8 bases not matched to a gene. This CDR3 contains 16 residues. This CDR3 reads CASSLGPAGGGDEQYF. CDR3 nucleotides: TGTGCCAGCAGCTTAGGGCCAGCGGGAGGGGGTGACGAGCAGTACTTC. Looking up the rest from reference TRBV7-6 and TRBJ2-7 gives the full variable domain: GAGVSQSPRYKVTKRGQDVALRCDPISGHVSLYWYRQALGQGPEFLTYFNYEAQQDKSGLPNDRFSAERPEGSISTLTIQRTEQRDSAMYRCASSLGPAGGGDEQYFGPGTRLTVT.